This T cell receptor (beta chain) is drawn from a study of T cell changes during pregnancy in multiple sclerosis. This clone has a handful of counts. Using immunoSEQ multiplex PCR, the repertoire was profiled, and TCRdb retains in-frame clones only, with some absent. The table shows around 52,000 clones, with about 87% occurring only once. Between the trimmed V and J ends, which lost 8 bases and 2 bases, there was a span of 17 bases. CDR3 length equals 15 residues. Looked up from germline, CDR1 is LNHDA and CDR2 is SQIVND (reference sequence). Sample: peripheral blood from another person, used as feeder cells. This TCR was recovered from a human donor whose cells served as feeder cells for cultures in a pregnancy study. The chain is built from TRBV19 and TRBJ2-3, with D possibly being TRBD1 (5 bases). The CDR3 sequence is CASGRTSAITDTQYF. In nucleotides, the CDR3 is TGTGCCAGTGGCCGGACATCTGCAATCACAGATACGCAGTATTTT.